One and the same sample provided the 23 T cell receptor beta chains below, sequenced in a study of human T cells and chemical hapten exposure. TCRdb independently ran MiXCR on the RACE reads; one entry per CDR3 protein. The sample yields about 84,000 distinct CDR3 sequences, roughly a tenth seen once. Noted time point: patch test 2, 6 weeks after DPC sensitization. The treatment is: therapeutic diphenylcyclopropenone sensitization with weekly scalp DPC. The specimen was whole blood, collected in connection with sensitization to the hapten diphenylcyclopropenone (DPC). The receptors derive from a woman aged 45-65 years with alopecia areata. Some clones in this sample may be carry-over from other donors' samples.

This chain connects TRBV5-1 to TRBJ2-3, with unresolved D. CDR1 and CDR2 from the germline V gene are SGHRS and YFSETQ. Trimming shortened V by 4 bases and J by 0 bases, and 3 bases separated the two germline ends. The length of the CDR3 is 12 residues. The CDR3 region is CASSVSTDTQYF. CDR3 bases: TGCGCCAGCAGCGTAAGCACAGATACGCAGTATTTT.

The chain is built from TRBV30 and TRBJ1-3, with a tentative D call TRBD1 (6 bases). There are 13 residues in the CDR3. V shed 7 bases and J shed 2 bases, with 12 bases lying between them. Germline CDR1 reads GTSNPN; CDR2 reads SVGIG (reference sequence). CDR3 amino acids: CASTRGTGNTIYF. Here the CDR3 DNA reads TGTGCCTCAACCAGGGGAACTGGAAACACCATATATTTT. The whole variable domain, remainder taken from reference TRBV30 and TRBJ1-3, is SQTIHQWPATLVQPVGSPLSLECTVEGTSNPNLYWYRQAAGRGLQLLFYSVGIGQISSEVPQNLSASRPQDRQFILSSKKLLLSDSGFYLCASTRGTGNTIYFGEGSWLTVV.

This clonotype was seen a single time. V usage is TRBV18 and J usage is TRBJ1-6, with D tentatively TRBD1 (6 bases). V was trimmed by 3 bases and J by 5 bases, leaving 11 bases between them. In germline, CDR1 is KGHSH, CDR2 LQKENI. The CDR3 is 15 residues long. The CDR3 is CASSPKGHDNSPLHF. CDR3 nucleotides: TGTGCCAGCTCACCTAAGGGACACGATAATTCACCCCTCCACTTT.

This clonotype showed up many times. CDR3 residues: CASSLGGLAGVRGKTQYF. The CDR3 DNA follows: TGCGCCAGCAGCTTGGGCGGACTAGCGGGAGTTCGGGGGAAGACCCAGTACTTC. V gene TRBV5-1 combines with J gene TRBJ2-5; 13 bases are shared with TRBD2. The CDR3 is 18 amino acids. Germline CDR1 is SGHRS and CDR2 is YFSETQ. The ends lost 0 bases at V and 6 bases at J; junction bases unmatched: 11. The whole variable domain, remainder taken from reference TRBV5-1 and TRBJ2-5, is KAGVTQTPRYLIKTRGQQVTLSCSPISGHRSVSWYQQTPGQGLQFLFEYFSETQRNKGNFPGRFSGRQFSNSRSEMNVSTLELGDSALYLCASSLGGLAGVRGKTQYFGPGTRLLVL.

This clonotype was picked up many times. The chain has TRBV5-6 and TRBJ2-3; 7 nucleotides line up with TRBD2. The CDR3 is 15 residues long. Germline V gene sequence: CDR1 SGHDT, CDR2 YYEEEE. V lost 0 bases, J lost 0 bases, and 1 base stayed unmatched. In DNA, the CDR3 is TGTGCCAGCAGCTTGGGACTAGCCAGCACAGATACGCAGTATTTT. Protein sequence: CASSLGLASTDTQYF.

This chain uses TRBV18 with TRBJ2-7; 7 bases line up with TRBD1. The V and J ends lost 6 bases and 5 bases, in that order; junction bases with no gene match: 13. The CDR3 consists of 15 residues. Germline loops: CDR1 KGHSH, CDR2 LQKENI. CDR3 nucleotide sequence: TGTGCCAGCTCGTCAAGTAGGGGGACAGAGAACGAGCAGTACTTC. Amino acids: CASSSSRGTENEQYF.

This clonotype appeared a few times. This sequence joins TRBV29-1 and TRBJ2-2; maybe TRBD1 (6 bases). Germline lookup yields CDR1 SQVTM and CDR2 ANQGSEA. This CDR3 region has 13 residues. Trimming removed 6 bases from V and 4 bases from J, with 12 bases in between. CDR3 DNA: TGCAGCGTGGGGCCCAGGGGCACCGGGGAGCTGTTTTTT. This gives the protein CSVGPRGTGELFF.

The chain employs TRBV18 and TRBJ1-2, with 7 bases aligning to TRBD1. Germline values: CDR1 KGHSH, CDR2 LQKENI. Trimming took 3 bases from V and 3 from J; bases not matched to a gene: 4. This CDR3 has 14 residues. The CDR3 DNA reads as TGTGCCAGCTCACCCTCCGGGACAGACTATGGCTACACCTTC. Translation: CASSPSGTDYGYTF. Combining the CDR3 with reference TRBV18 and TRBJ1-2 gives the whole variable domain NAGVMQNPRHLVRRRGQEARLRCSPMKGHSHVYWYRQLPEEGLKFMVYLQKENIIDESGMPKERFSAEFPKEGPSILRIQQVVRGDSAAYFCASSPSGTDYGYTFGSGTRLTVV.

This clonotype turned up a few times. The CDR3 loop is CASSQGGLNTEAFF. The CDR3 DNA reads TGCGCCAGCAGTCAGGGAGGGCTGAACACTGAAGCTTTCTTT. The rearrangement uses TRBV5-1 and TRBJ1-1; weak D call: TRBD1 (5 bases). Germline CDR1 and CDR2: SGHRS and YFSETQ. Trimming took off 5 bases at V and 0 bases at J, with 11 bases between the two ends. The CDR3 contains 14 residues.

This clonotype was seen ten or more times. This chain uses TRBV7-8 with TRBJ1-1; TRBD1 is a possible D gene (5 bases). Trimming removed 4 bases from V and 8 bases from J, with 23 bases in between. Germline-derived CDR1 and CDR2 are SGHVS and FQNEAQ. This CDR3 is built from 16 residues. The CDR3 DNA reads TGTGCCAGCAGCTCCAAAACAGGCATAACCAGGTTGGAAGCTTTCTTT. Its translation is CASSSKTGITRLEAFF.

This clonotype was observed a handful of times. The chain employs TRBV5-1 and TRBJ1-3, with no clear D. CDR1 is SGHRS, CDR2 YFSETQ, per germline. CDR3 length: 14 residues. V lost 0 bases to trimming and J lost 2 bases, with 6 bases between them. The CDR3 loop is CASSLGYTGNTIYF. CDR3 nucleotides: TGCGCCAGCAGCTTGGGTTACACTGGAAACACCATATATTTT.

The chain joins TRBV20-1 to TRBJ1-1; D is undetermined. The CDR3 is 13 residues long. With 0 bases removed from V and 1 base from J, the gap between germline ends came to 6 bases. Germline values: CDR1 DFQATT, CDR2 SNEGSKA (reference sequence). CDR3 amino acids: CSARDPANTEAFF. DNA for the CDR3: TGCAGTGCTAGAGATCCGGCGAACACTGAAGCTTTCTTT.

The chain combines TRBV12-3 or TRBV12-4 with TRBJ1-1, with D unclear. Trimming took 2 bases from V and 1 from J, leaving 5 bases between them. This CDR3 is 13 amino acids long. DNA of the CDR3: TGTGCCAGCAGTTTATTCGGGAACACTGAAGCTTTCTTT. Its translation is CASSLFGNTEAFF.

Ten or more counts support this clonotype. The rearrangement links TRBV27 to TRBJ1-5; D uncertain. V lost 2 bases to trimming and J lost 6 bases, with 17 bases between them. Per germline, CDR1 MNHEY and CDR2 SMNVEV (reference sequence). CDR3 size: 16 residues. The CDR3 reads CASSLIFQAASQPQHF. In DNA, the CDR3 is TGTGCCAGCAGTTTAATTTTTCAGGCCGCTAGTCAGCCCCAGCATTTT.

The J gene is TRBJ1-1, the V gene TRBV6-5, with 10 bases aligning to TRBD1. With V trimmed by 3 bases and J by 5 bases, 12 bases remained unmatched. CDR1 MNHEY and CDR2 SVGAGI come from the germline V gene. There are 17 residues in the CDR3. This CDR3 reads CASSYGGVGQGMTEAFF. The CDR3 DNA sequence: TGTGCCAGCAGTTATGGGGGAGTGGGACAGGGGATGACTGAAGCTTTCTTT.

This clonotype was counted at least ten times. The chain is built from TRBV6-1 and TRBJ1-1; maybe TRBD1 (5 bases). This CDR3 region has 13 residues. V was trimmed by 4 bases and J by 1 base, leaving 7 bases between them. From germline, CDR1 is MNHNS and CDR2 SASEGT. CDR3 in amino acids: CASSGTRNTEAFF. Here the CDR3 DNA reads TGTGCCAGCAGTGGGACACGGAACACTGAAGCTTTCTTT.

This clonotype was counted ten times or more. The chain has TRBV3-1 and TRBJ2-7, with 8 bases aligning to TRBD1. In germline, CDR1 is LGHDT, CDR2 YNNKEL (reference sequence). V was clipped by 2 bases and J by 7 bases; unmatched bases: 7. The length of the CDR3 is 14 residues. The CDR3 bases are TGTGCCAGCAGCCAACTCCAGGGGGCTGAAGAGCAGTACTTC. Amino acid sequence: CASSQLQGAEEQYF.

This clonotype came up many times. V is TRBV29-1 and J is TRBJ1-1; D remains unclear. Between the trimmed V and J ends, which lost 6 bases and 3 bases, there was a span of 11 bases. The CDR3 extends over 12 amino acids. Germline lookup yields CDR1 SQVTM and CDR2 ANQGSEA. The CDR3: CSVGFLDTEAFF. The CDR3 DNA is TGCAGCGTGGGATTTTTGGACACTGAAGCTTTCTTT.

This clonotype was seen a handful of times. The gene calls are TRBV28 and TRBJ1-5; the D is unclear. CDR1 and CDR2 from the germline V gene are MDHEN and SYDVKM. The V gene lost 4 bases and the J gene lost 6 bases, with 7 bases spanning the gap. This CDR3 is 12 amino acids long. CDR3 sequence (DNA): TGTGCCAGCAGTTCGGTCAGTCAGCCCCAGCATTTT. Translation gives CASSSVSQPQHF.

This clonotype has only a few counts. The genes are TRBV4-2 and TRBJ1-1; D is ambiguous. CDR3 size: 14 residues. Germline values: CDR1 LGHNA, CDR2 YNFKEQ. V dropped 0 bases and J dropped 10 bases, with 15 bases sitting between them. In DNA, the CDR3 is TGTGCCAGCAGCCAAGATTTTAGGGAACGGCGAGCTTTCTTT. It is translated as CASSQDFRERRAFF.

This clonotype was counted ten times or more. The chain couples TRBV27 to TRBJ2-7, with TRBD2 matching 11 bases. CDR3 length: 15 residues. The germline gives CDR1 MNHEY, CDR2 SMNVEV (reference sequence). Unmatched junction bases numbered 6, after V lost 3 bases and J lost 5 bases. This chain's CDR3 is CASSLVLAGANEQYF. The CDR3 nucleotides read TGTGCCAGCAGTTTGGTACTAGCGGGAGCCAACGAGCAGTACTTC.

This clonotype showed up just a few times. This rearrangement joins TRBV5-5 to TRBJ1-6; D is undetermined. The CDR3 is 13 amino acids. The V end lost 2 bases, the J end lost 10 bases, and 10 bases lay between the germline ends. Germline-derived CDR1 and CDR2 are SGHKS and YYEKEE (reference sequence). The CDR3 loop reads CASSFEKASPLHF. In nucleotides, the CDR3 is TGTGCCAGCAGCTTTGAGAAAGCGTCACCCCTCCACTTT.

The CDR3: CASSQFGTGGTEAFF. As DNA, the CDR3 is TGTGCCAGCAGCCAGTTCGGGACAGGGGGGACTGAAGCTTTCTTT. The V call is TRBV7-9, the J call TRBJ1-1; TRBD1 aligns across 11 bases. V lost 5 bases to trimming and J lost 5 bases; unmatched junction nucleotides: 7. CDR3 size: 15 residues. Germline V lookup: CDR1 SEHNR, CDR2 FQNEAQ (reference sequence). Full variable domain (rest looked up from reference TRBV7-9 and TRBJ1-1): DTGVSQNPRHKITKRGQNVTFRCDPISEHNRLYWYRQTLGQGPEFLTYFQNEAQLEKSRLLSDRFSAERPKGSFSTLEIQRTEQGDSAMYLCASSQFGTGGTEAFFGQGTRLTVV.